Following are 29 T cell receptor beta chains from one sample sequenced in a study of blood T cell repertoires in COVID-19. The data were produced by immunoSEQ multiplex PCR, yet TCRdb's version contains in-frame clones alone and is incomplete. The sample yields 280,000 or so clones, around 88% seen once. Sequenced input: PBMCs or T cells enriched from blood (not recorded which). The receptors derive from a woman aged 40 to 50 who had recovered from COVID-19.

There are a few counts of this clone. The genes are TRBV30 and TRBJ2-1, with TRBD2 identical over 16 bases. The J segment lost 9 bases and the V segment lost 3 bases, leaving 8 bases of the junction unmatched. Germline V gene lookup returns CDR1 GTSNPN and CDR2 SVGIG (reference sequence). The CDR3 is 16 amino acids. CDR3 DNA: TGTGCCTGGAGGGGGGGACTAGCGGGAGGGCCCGGTGAGCAGTTCTTC. Translated: CAWRGGLAGGPGEQFF.

This chain connects TRBV18 to TRBJ2-5, with TRBD2 as a possible D gene (6 bases). CDR1 is KGHSH, CDR2 LQKENI, per germline. Trimming took 4 bases from V and 3 from J, leaving 12 bases between them. There are 14 residues in the CDR3. CDR3 in amino acids: CASSLGGEEETQYF. The CDR3 DNA reads TGTGCCAGCTCACTCGGGGGTGAGGAAGAGACCCAGTACTTC.

The chain recombines TRBV7-2 with TRBJ2-2, with unresolved D. The CDR3 runs to 15 residues. V lost 5 bases to trimming and J lost 5 bases, with 15 bases between them. Germline V CDR1 and CDR2: SGHTA, FQGNSA. CDR3 amino acids: CASSPVAQRTGELFF. In DNA form, the CDR3 reads TGTGCCAGCAGCCCCGTAGCCCAGAGGACCGGGGAGCTGTTTTTT.

The rearrangement uses TRBV7-2 and TRBJ2-7, with TRBD1 matching 7 bases. CDR1 and CDR2 (germline): SGHTA, FQGNSA. The V segment lost 0 bases and the J segment 3 bases; nucleotides outside the gene matches: 8. The CDR3 is 16 amino acids. CDR3 region: CASSLATRTGLYEQYF. CDR3 nucleotides: TGTGCCAGCAGCTTAGCGACCCGGACAGGTCTCTACGAGCAGTACTTC.

This clone was observed once. This CDR3 reads CASRPSLNQPQHF. The CDR3 nucleotides read TGTGCCAGCAGACCTAGTTTAAATCAGCCCCAGCATTTT. The chain recombines TRBV28 with TRBJ1-5; D unresolved. The V end was cut by 6 bases, the J end by 4 bases, with 10 bases between. The germline CDR1 and CDR2 sequences are MDHEN and SYDVKM. The CDR3 runs 13 residues.

The V gene is TRBV4-1, the J gene TRBJ2-7; 9 nucleotides align to TRBD2. Germline values: CDR1 MGHRA, CDR2 YSYEKL. J lost 0 bases, V lost 4 bases, and 7 bases had no gene match. The CDR3 is 16 residues long. CDR3 sequence reads: CASSRRMTSGSYEQYF. Here the CDR3 DNA reads TGCGCCAGCAGCCGGAGGATGACTAGCGGCTCCTACGAGCAGTACTTC.

This rearrangement joins TRBV6-4 to TRBJ1-1, with TRBD1 identical over 7 bases. The V segment lost 6 bases and the J segment 6 bases; nucleotides outside the gene matches: 22. Germline V gene sequence: CDR1 MRHNA, CDR2 SNTAGT. This CDR3 contains 18 residues. The chain's CDR3 is CASSLTTVAKTGRAEAFF. Written as DNA, the CDR3 is TGTGCCAGCAGCCTTACAACGGTGGCCAAGACAGGGAGAGCTGAAGCTTTCTTT.

There are a few counts of this clone. Other DNA sequences of this sample code for an identical CDR3. This rearrangement joins TRBV2 to TRBJ2-7; 7 bases align to TRBD1. The CDR3 length is 12 residues. Per the germline V gene, CDR1 is SNHLY and CDR2 is FYNNEI. V dropped 6 bases and J dropped 4; count of bases not matched to a gene: 3. Here the CDR3 DNA reads TGTGCCAGCAGCGTACAGGGGTACGAGCAGTACTTC. It yields the protein CASSVQGYEQYF.

This clone has a single count. This rearrangement joins TRBV7-2 to TRBJ1-6, with TRBD1 matching 12 bases. The CDR3 runs to 16 residues. Germline V gives CDR1 SGHTA, CDR2 FQGNSA. V lost 0 bases, J lost 8 bases, and 2 bases stayed unmatched. The CDR3 bases are TGTGCCAGCAGCTTAGCGGGACAGGGGGCAGATTCACCCCTCCACTTT. Translating gives CASSLAGQGADSPLHF.

This chain joins TRBV14 and TRBJ1-1, with D perhaps TRBD1 (6 bases). V was cut by 0 bases and J by 3 bases, with 14 bases left in between. Germline CDR1 reads SGHDN; CDR2 reads FVKESK. The CDR3 has 16 amino acids. CDR3 coding DNA: TGTGCCAGCAGCCAAGATATTGAGGGGGAAGACACTGAAGCTTTCTTT. It codes for CASSQDIEGEDTEAFF.

This clone occurred once. The genes are TRBV27 and TRBJ1-2, with 7 bases fitting TRBD1. The V gene's germline CDR1 is MNHEY and CDR2 SMNVEV (reference sequence). V was clipped by 8 bases and J by 8 bases; unmatched bases: 17. The CDR3 totals 15 residues. For the CDR3, the DNA is TGTGCCAGCTACTCCCCCCGACAGGGCAAGCACGGCTACACCTTC. Its translation: CASYSPRQGKHGYTF.

This clone was detected only a few times. The rearrangement joins TRBV7-8 to TRBJ1-2; 8 nucleotides align to TRBD1. With 0 bases clipped from V and 8 bases from J, the junction kept 5 bases outside the gene matches. CDR1 is SGHVS and CDR2 is FQNEAQ in the germline V gene. The CDR3 length is 14 residues. CDR3 in DNA: TGTGCCAGCAGCTTAGCGAGGACAGGGCCCGGCTACACCTTC. Protein product: CASSLARTGPGYTF.

This chain links TRBV5-4 with TRBJ2-5; 7 bases fit TRBD2. CDR1 and CDR2 (germline): SGHNT, YYREEE (reference sequence). V lost 3 bases and J lost 4; bases outside the gene matches: 6. This CDR3 comprises 14 residues. CDR3 DNA: TGTGCCAGCAGCTCCCCTAGGGAGGGAGAGACCCAGTACTTC. This translates into CASSSPREGETQYF. Full variable domain (outside the CDR3, taken from reference TRBV5-4 and TRBJ2-5): ETGVTQSPTHLIKTRGQQVTLRCSSQSGHNTVSWYQQALGQGPQFIFQYYREEENGRGNFPPRFSGLQFPNYSSELNVNALELDDSALYLCASSSPREGETQYFGPGTRLLVL.

V is TRBV5-1 and J is TRBJ2-6; D is undetermined. V lost 0 bases and J 4 bases, leaving 14 bases between the germline ends. This CDR3 is built from 17 residues. CDR1 and CDR2 (germline): SGHRS, YFSETQ. CDR3 region: CASSLVGVRTGANVLTF. The CDR3 region has the DNA TGCGCCAGCAGCTTGGTTGGAGTTCGAACCGGGGCCAACGTCCTGACTTTC.

This rearrangement joins TRBV18 to TRBJ1-1; D unclear. The CDR3 totals 14 residues. Germline CDR1 KGHSH, CDR2 LQKENI. Trimming stripped 6 bases from V and 1 base from J, with 12 bases between. The CDR3 region is CASSRLGQNTEAFF. CDR3 DNA sequence: TGTGCCAGCTCGCGGTTGGGTCAGAACACTGAAGCTTTCTTT.

The chain couples TRBV2 to TRBJ2-1; a possible D gene is TRBD2 (5 bases). With 4 bases removed from V and 6 bases from J, the gap between germline ends came to 10 bases. The CDR3 extends over 13 amino acids. Germline CDR1 SNHLY, CDR2 FYNNEI. CDR3 coding DNA: TGTGCCAGCAGTGTGACTATTCGCAATGAGCAGTTCTTC. Residues: CASSVTIRNEQFF.

The chain carries TRBV7-2 and TRBJ2-1; 8 bases fit TRBD2. Trimming took 5 bases from V and 11 from J; bases not matched to a gene: 5. The CDR3 runs to 12 residues. The germline V gene has CDR1 SGHTA and CDR2 FQGNSA. The CDR3 region has the DNA TGTGCCAGCAGCCGGGGGGGGGAGAAGCAGTTCTTC. Its translation: CASSRGGEKQFF.

The rearrangement links TRBV5-8 to TRBJ2-7; possibly TRBD1 for D (6 bases). Germline loops: CDR1 SGHTS, CDR2 YDEGEE. There are 16 residues in the CDR3. V was pared by 1 base and J by 4 bases, with 18 bases between. CDR3 residues: CASSLYQGSRVYEQYF. CDR3 DNA: TGTGCCAGCAGCTTGTACCAGGGGTCCCGAGTTTACGAGCAGTACTTC.

The rearrangement links TRBV27 to TRBJ2-4, with TRBD1 matching over 11 bases. This CDR3 is 15 amino acids long. J gave up 6 bases and V 4 bases, and 5 bases lay outside the gene matches. Germline CDR1 reads MNHEY; CDR2 reads SMNVEV (reference sequence). The CDR3 loop is CASSSPGTGGNIQYF. The CDR3 bases are TGTGCCAGCAGTTCCCCGGGGACAGGGGGAAACATTCAGTACTTC.

The chain uses TRBV20-1 and TRBJ2-7; D is possibly TRBD2 (5 bases). Germline CDR1 DFQATT, CDR2 SNEGSKA (reference sequence). V lost 6 bases and J lost 9, with 15 bases in between. The CDR3 length is 11 residues. The CDR3 DNA follows: TGCAGTGCGCGGGCCCTAACGGGGCAGTACTTC. It is translated as CSARALTGQYF.

J is TRBJ1-2 and V is TRBV6-5, with D possibly TRBD1 on 5 matching bases. There are 14 residues in the CDR3. Trimming pared 1 base from V and 5 bases from J, leaving 11 bases between. The germline gives CDR1 MNHEY, CDR2 SVGAGI. The CDR3 is CASSYYRGTYGYTF. The DNA of the CDR3 is TGTGCCAGCAGTTACTACCGGGGGACGTATGGCTACACCTTC.

The V gene is TRBV6-5, the J gene TRBJ1-2; no clear D. V was cut by 6 bases and J by 6 bases, with 17 bases left in between. The germline gives CDR1 MNHEY, CDR2 SVGAGI. This CDR3 has 14 amino acids. The CDR3 region has the DNA TGTGCCAGCAGGGAGGGATCCCCGCGGGATGGCTACACCTTC. Its protein product is CASREGSPRDGYTF.

The chain has TRBV10-3 and TRBJ2-5; no reliable D call. The CDR3 consists of 12 residues. In germline, CDR1 is ENHRY, CDR2 SYGVKD. The V gene lost 3 bases and the J gene lost 5 bases, with 7 bases spanning the gap. The CDR3 nucleotides read TGTGCCATCAGTGATGCCGAGGAGACCCAGTACTTC. This codes for CAISDAEETQYF.

This chain joins TRBV19 and TRBJ2-1, with TRBD2 matching 7 bases. Looked up from germline, CDR1 is LNHDA and CDR2 is SQIVND (reference sequence). This CDR3 is built from 16 residues. J gave up 5 bases and V 2 bases, and 9 bases lay outside the gene matches. In nucleotides, the CDR3 is TGTGCCAGTAGTATAATCTGGGCGGGAGCGAACAATGAGCAGTTCTTC. This gives the protein CASSIIWAGANNEQFF.

The chain employs TRBV11-2 and TRBJ1-3, with 7 bases matching TRBD1. V shed 5 bases, J shed 5 bases, and the junction held 9 bases outside the gene matches. Germline CDR1 is SGHAT and CDR2 is FQNNGV. This CDR3 spans 15 amino acids. The CDR3 nucleotides read TGTGCCAGCAGCCCCCATAGGGGACAGAGAAACACCATATATTTT. It encodes CASSPHRGQRNTIYF.

The chain employs TRBV24-1 and TRBJ1-2, with 7 positions matching TRBD1. The junction had 7 bases not matched to a gene; V was cut back by 4 bases and J by 6 bases. The CDR3 length is 14 residues. Germline V lookup: CDR1 KGHDR, CDR2 SFDVKD. CDR3 amino acids: CATSDLQGRDGYTF. The CDR3 DNA reads as TGTGCCACCAGTGACCTACAGGGGCGGGATGGCTACACCTTC.

The rearrangement links TRBV4-1 to TRBJ2-7, with 10 nucleotides matching TRBD1. Germline V CDR1 and CDR2: MGHRA, YSYEKL. This CDR3 is built from 17 residues. V dropped 1 base and J dropped 0; count of bases not matched to a gene: 6. This CDR3 reads CASSQGGQGEYSYEQYF. The CDR3 nucleotides read TGCGCCAGCAGCCAAGGTGGACAGGGGGAGTACTCCTACGAGCAGTACTTC.

CDR3 in amino acids: CAWSGATNEKLFF. As DNA, the CDR3 is TGTGCCTGGAGTGGAGCAACTAATGAAAAACTGTTTTTT. The chain combines TRBV30 with TRBJ1-4; D ambiguous. CDR3 size: 13 residues. V was clipped by 1 base and J by 0 bases, with 3 bases between them. Germline V lookup: CDR1 GTSNPN, CDR2 SVGIG (reference sequence). Looking up the rest from reference TRBV30 and TRBJ1-4 gives the full variable domain: SQTIHQWPATLVQPVGSPLSLECTVEGTSNPNLYWYRQAAGRGLQLLFYSVGIGQISSEVPQNLSASRPQDRQFILSSKKLLLSDSGFYLCAWSGATNEKLFFGSGTQLSVL.

The genes are TRBV9 and TRBJ2-1, with TRBD2 matching 9 bases. CDR3 length: 16 amino acids. CDR1 is SGDLS, CDR2 YYNGEE, per germline. The V segment lost 0 bases and the J segment 5 bases; nucleotides outside the gene matches: 6. This chain's CDR3 is CASSVVGLAGNNEQFF. In nucleotides, the CDR3 is TGTGCCAGCAGCGTAGTTGGGCTAGCGGGAAACAATGAGCAGTTCTTC.